These 27 T cell receptor beta chains share one sample of origin, sequenced in a study of blood T cell repertoires in COVID-19. Sequencing was performed with immunoSEQ multiplex PCR; in TCRdb, only in-frame clones are kept and a portion is missing. This sample has over 150,000 clones, with around four fifths found just once. The sample consisted of peripheral blood. The receptors stem from a human donor with acute or convalescent COVID-19. The donor label of this sample is uncertain.

The chain has TRBV5-6 and TRBJ1-2; 9 bases map to TRBD1. The CDR3 is made up of 15 amino acids. V was pared by 4 bases and J by 4 bases, with 8 bases of the junction left unmatched. The germline gives CDR1 SGHDT, CDR2 YYEEEE. This CDR3 reads CASSPRGQGSYGYTF. In DNA form, the CDR3 reads TGTGCCAGCAGCCCCAGAGGACAGGGGTCCTATGGCTACACCTTC.

This rearrangement joins TRBV7-9 to TRBJ1-1; TRBD1 agrees at 8 bases. The V and J ends lost 1 base and 11 bases, in that order; junction bases with no gene match: 9. Germline V CDR1 and CDR2: SEHNR, FQNEAQ (reference sequence). This CDR3 is 14 amino acids long. CDR3 sequence reads: CASSLGSNYRGAFF. The CDR3 nucleotides read TGTGCCAGCAGCTTAGGATCAAACTACAGGGGGGCTTTCTTT.

V and J are TRBV7-9 and TRBJ2-7; 10 nucleotides line up with TRBD2. V dropped 5 bases and J dropped 1; count of bases not matched to a gene: 14. Per the germline V gene, CDR1 is SEHNR and CDR2 is FQNEAQ (reference sequence). The CDR3 runs 18 residues. The CDR3 region has the DNA TGTGCCAGCAGCACCACATATTTAGCGGGAGGTCTATCCTACGAGCAGTACTTC. Translating gives CASSTTYLAGGLSYEQYF.

The rearrangement uses TRBV28 and TRBJ2-2, with 7 bases that match TRBD1. CDR1 and CDR2 (germline): MDHEN, SYDVKM. The junction had 8 bases not matched to a gene; V was cut back by 6 bases and J by 1 base. The CDR3 is made up of 16 amino acids. The CDR3 loop is CASRPTGRRNTGELFF. In nucleotides, the CDR3 is TGTGCCAGCAGACCGACAGGGCGGAGGAACACCGGGGAGCTGTTTTTT.

The chain uses TRBV7-3 and TRBJ2-3; TRBD2 matches 10 bases. V was clipped by 5 bases and J by 0 bases; unmatched bases: 2. The CDR3 is made up of 15 amino acids. Germline CDR1 is SGHTA and CDR2 is FQGTGA. The CDR3 protein is CASSRSGRSTDTQYF. CDR3 DNA sequence: TGTGCCAGCAGCCGTAGCGGGAGGAGCACAGATACGCAGTATTTT.

The V and J genes are TRBV14 and TRBJ2-5, with 12 bases aligning to TRBD2. The CDR3 loop spans 16 amino acids. V trimming: 1 base; J trimming: 5 bases; junction bases outside the gene matches: 5. Looked up from germline, CDR1 is SGHDN and CDR2 is FVKESK. The CDR3: CASSQGGLAGQETQYF. For the CDR3, the DNA is TGTGCCAGCAGCCAAGGCGGACTAGCGGGACAGGAGACCCAGTACTTC.

Remarks on this clone: Other DNA sequences in this specimen translate into the identical CDR3. The chain uses TRBV5-1 and TRBJ1-1, with unresolved D. The CDR3 is 13 residues long. CDR1 and CDR2 (germline): SGHRS, YFSETQ. The V gene lost 5 bases and the J gene lost 1 base, with 9 bases spanning the gap. The CDR3 bases are TGCGCCAGCAGGCGCGATACGAACACTGAAGCTTTCTTT. It encodes CASRRDTNTEAFF. The whole variable domain, remainder taken from reference TRBV5-1 and TRBJ1-1, is KAGVTQTPRYLIKTRGQQVTLSCSPISGHRSVSWYQQTPGQGLQFLFEYFSETQRNKGNFPGRFSGRQFSNSRSEMNVSTLELGDSALYLCASRRDTNTEAFFGQGTRLTVV.

The sample holds one count of this clone. This chain links TRBV28 with TRBJ2-5; TRBD2 agrees at 9 bases. The CDR3 totals 12 residues. J lost 5 bases, V lost 8 bases, and 3 bases had no gene match. Germline V gene lookup returns CDR1 MDHEN and CDR2 SYDVKM. In DNA form, the CDR3 reads TGTGCCAGCCTTAGCGGGAGTGAGACCCAGTACTTC. Residues: CASLSGSETQYF.

The chain combines TRBV18 with TRBJ2-2, with 9 positions matching TRBD1. From germline, CDR1 is KGHSH and CDR2 LQKENI. V was clipped by 6 bases and J by 2 bases; unmatched bases: 10. The CDR3 covers 17 residues. The CDR3 sequence is CASSPRQGGINTGELFF. The CDR3 DNA is TGTGCCAGCTCGCCGCGACAGGGGGGCATCAACACCGGGGAGCTGTTTTTT.

This clone was detected only a few times. V gene TRBV5-1 combines with J gene TRBJ1-1; 8 bases map to TRBD1. The CDR3 totals 14 residues. The germline gives CDR1 SGHRS, CDR2 YFSETQ. V gave up 1 base and J gave up 4 bases; unmatched junction bases: 3. DNA for the CDR3: TGCGCCAGCAGCTTGAACAGGGGGGTCACTGAAGCTTTCTTT. Its translation: CASSLNRGVTEAFF.

This chain uses TRBV5-8 with TRBJ1-1; D might be TRBD1 (5 bases). The CDR3 totals 14 residues. Germline assignment: CDR1 SGHTS and CDR2 YDEGEE. V gave up 5 bases and J gave up 0 bases, with 11 bases separating them. CDR3 coding DNA: TGTGCCAGCAGGCCGGACACCCTGAACACTGAAGCTTTCTTT. Encoded protein: CASRPDTLNTEAFF.

The chain combines TRBV5-4 with TRBJ2-5; 9 positions match TRBD1. Germline assignment: CDR1 SGHNT and CDR2 YYREEE (reference sequence). This CDR3 comprises 14 residues. The trim removed 4 bases at V and 2 bases at J, leaving 3 bases unmatched. CDR3 loop: CASSRGTGQETQYF. CDR3 nucleotide sequence: TGTGCCAGCAGCAGAGGGACAGGGCAAGAGACCCAGTACTTC.

V and J are TRBV30 and TRBJ1-1; no firm D call. Germline V gives CDR1 GTSNPN, CDR2 SVGIG (reference sequence). V was cut by 2 bases and J by 5 bases, with 12 bases left in between. This CDR3 has 13 residues. In DNA form, the CDR3 reads TGTGCCTGGAGTCTCGCGAGTTGGACTGAAGCTTTCTTT. Residues: CAWSLASWTEAFF. Full variable domain (remainder filled in from reference TRBV30 and TRBJ1-1): SQTIHQWPATLVQPVGSPLSLECTVEGTSNPNLYWYRQAAGRGLQLLFYSVGIGQISSEVPQNLSASRPQDRQFILSSKKLLLSDSGFYLCAWSLASWTEAFFGQGTRLTVV.

The genes are TRBV30 and TRBJ2-3; 10 positions match TRBD2. Unmatched junction bases numbered 8, after V lost 0 bases and J lost 2 bases. There are 17 residues in the CDR3. CDR1 and CDR2 from the germline V gene are GTSNPN and SVGIG (reference sequence). CDR3 residues: CAWSVGGTSGVTDTQYF. In DNA form, the CDR3 reads TGTGCCTGGAGTGTAGGGGGAACTAGCGGGGTCACAGATACGCAGTATTTT.

V and J are TRBV19 and TRBJ1-5; 8 nucleotides align to TRBD1. J lost 0 bases, V lost 1 base, and 2 bases had no gene match. The CDR3 has 16 amino acids. CDR1 is LNHDA, CDR2 SQIVND, per germline (reference sequence). The CDR3 here is CASSIVGTGSNQPQHF. CDR3 DNA: TGTGCCAGTAGTATAGTCGGGACAGGTAGCAATCAGCCCCAGCATTTT.

A single count supports this clone. The rearrangement links TRBV6-5 to TRBJ1-1; D possibly corresponds to TRBD1 (6 bases). Trimming left V 0 bases short and J 5 bases short, with 16 bases between. Germline V gene lookup returns CDR1 MNHEY and CDR2 SVGAGI. The CDR3 length is 16 residues. The CDR3 DNA follows: TGTGCCAGCAGTTACTCGACAGGCGGAATGTCGACTGAAGCTTTCTTT. The encoded protein is CASSYSTGGMSTEAFF.

The V and J genes are TRBV5-1 and TRBJ2-1; 13 positions match TRBD2. This CDR3 has 18 residues. V lost 0 bases and J lost 7; bases outside the gene matches: 10. Germline V gene data show CDR1 as SGHRS and CDR2 as YFSETQ. The CDR3 loop reads CASSLATSGRGHGNEQFF. The CDR3 DNA sequence: TGCGCCAGCAGCTTGGCCACTAGCGGGAGGGGCCATGGGAATGAGCAGTTCTTC. Combining the CDR3 with reference TRBV5-1 and TRBJ2-1 gives the whole variable domain KAGVTQTPRYLIKTRGQQVTLSCSPISGHRSVSWYQQTPGQGLQFLFEYFSETQRNKGNFPGRFSGRQFSNSRSEMNVSTLELGDSALYLCASSLATSGRGHGNEQFFGPGTRLTVL.

CDR3: CASTTQGQGAKNIQYF. In DNA, the CDR3 is TGTGCCAGCACCACTCAGGGGCAAGGGGCCAAAAACATTCAGTACTTC. The chain carries TRBV28 and TRBJ2-4; tentatively, D is TRBD1 (6 bases). Trimming left V 7 bases short and J 1 base short, with 17 bases between. CDR1 and CDR2 from the germline V gene are MDHEN and SYDVKM. The CDR3 runs to 16 residues.

The chain recombines TRBV18 with TRBJ2-1, with TRBD2 matching over 8 bases. This CDR3 has 15 amino acids. V lost 3 bases and J lost 4; bases outside the gene matches: 5. CDR1 and CDR2 from the germline V gene are KGHSH and LQKENI. DNA of the CDR3: TGTGCCAGCTCACCTTTCGGGAGGGATTACAATGAGCAGTTCTTC. Translated, it gives CASSPFGRDYNEQFF.

The chain combines TRBV6-5 with TRBJ2-7, with 7 bases lining up with TRBD2. The CDR3 is made up of 15 amino acids. Germline CDR1 MNHEY, CDR2 SVGAGI. Unmatched junction bases numbered 8, after V lost 6 bases and J lost 0 bases. The DNA of the CDR3 is TGTGCCAGCAGCCTTCAAGCGGGGTTCTCCTACGAGCAGTACTTC. This codes for CASSLQAGFSYEQYF.

This sequence joins TRBV6-6 and TRBJ1-1, with 7 nucleotides matching TRBD1. The CDR3 is 11 residues long. Germline CDR1 MNHNY, CDR2 SVGAGI (reference sequence). Losses at the gene ends were 2 bases for V and 11 bases for J; bases not matched to a gene: 2. CDR3 in DNA: TGTGCCAGCAGTTACGACAGGGAGGCTTTCTTT. Its translation: CASSYDREAFF.

The chain joins TRBV9 to TRBJ2-1; 8 positions agree with TRBD2. The CDR3 contains 15 residues. Germline V gene data show CDR1 as SGDLS and CDR2 as YYNGEE. V shed 2 bases, J shed 5 bases, and the junction held 6 bases outside the gene matches. The CDR3 spells CASSVSGSFDNEQFF. In DNA form, the CDR3 reads TGTGCCAGCAGCGTGAGCGGGAGTTTCGACAATGAGCAGTTCTTC.

This clone was seen a single time. V and J are TRBV5-4 and TRBJ2-2; the D gene is possibly TRBD2 (6 bases). Germline V lookup: CDR1 SGHNT, CDR2 YYREEE (reference sequence). V gave up 6 bases and J gave up 1 base, with 13 bases separating them. The CDR3 extends over 15 amino acids. The CDR3 protein is CASTKAGGNTGELFF. DNA for the CDR3: TGTGCCAGCACTAAAGCCGGGGGGAACACCGGGGAGCTGTTTTTT.

V gene TRBV11-2 combines with J gene TRBJ1-2; 8 positions agree with TRBD1. This CDR3 region has 15 residues. After removal of 0 bases from V and 7 bases from J, the junction contained 7 bases not matched to a gene. Germline assignment: CDR1 SGHAT and CDR2 FQNNGV. CDR3 loop: CASSLDGTGIAGYTF. The CDR3 DNA sequence: TGTGCCAGCAGCTTAGATGGGACAGGTATAGCTGGCTACACCTTC.

This chain uses TRBV28 with TRBJ2-1; 10 nucleotides match TRBD1. Germline CDR1 reads MDHEN; CDR2 reads SYDVKM. The CDR3 runs to 16 residues. J was trimmed by 4 bases and V by 8 bases; bases with no gene match: 11. The CDR3 DNA reads TGTGCCAGCGCCACGGGACAGGGGACCCGATACAATGAGCAGTTCTTC. Its protein product is CASATGQGTRYNEQFF.

The rearrangement links TRBV30 to TRBJ2-7; maybe TRBD2 (6 bases). The CDR3 totals 13 residues. V lost 3 bases to trimming and J lost 5 bases, with 14 bases between them. Germline lookup yields CDR1 GTSNPN and CDR2 SVGIG (reference sequence). DNA for the CDR3: TGTGCCTGGAGCCTAGGAGGGGCCGACGAGCAGTACTTC. Protein: CAWSLGGADEQYF.

The chain couples TRBV28 to TRBJ2-1; no reliable D call. The CDR3 extends over 16 amino acids. Germline loops: CDR1 MDHEN, CDR2 SYDVKM. V dropped 6 bases and J dropped 0 bases, with 15 bases sitting between them. CDR3 in DNA: TGTGCCAGCAGAGACTTAGGATATAGCTCCTACAATGAGCAGTTCTTC. Its translation: CASRDLGYSSYNEQFF.